Reported below is one T cell receptor beta chain. Here immunoSEQ multiplex PCR was the method, and the copy in TCRdb shows in-frame clones only, minus some. The profile shows under 700,000 clones, approximately 78% of them singletons. Germline V gene lookup returns CDR1 SGHDT and CDR2 YYEEEE. V was pared by 4 bases and J by 3 bases, with 8 bases between. This CDR3 is built from 13 residues. This record belongs to a study of shared T cell receptors in the human thymus. This sample also belongs to another study, concerning human thymus T cells. From that study: Corrective surgery for congenital heart defects was being performed on the healthy Finnish infants who were the donors. Repertoires from thymus and blood appeared to show biased V and J gene usage.

Sequencing was done on a sample of thymocytes. This TCR was recovered from a boy under two years old with a congenital heart defect. The chain has TRBV5-6 and TRBJ2-1; D might be TRBD2 (5 bases). CDR3 nucleotides: TGTGCCAGCAGCGTCGGACTCTACAATGAGCAGTTCTTC. Translation gives CASSVGLYNEQFF.